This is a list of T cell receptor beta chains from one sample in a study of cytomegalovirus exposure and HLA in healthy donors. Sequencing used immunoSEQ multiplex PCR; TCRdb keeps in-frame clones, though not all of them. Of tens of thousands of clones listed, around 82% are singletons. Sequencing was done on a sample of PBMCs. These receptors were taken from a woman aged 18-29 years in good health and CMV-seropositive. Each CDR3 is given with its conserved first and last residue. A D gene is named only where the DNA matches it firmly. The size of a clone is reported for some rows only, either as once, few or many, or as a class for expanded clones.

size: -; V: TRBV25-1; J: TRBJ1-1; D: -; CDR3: CASSAFGDTEAFF; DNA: TGTGCCAGCAGTGCTTTCGGAGACACTGAAGCTTTCTTT
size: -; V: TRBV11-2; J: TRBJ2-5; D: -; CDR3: CASRFSRGETQYF; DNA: TGTGCCAGCAGATTTTCTAGGGGGGAGACCCAGTACTTC
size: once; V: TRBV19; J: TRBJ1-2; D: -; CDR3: CASSTWGRNYGYTF; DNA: TGTGCCAGTAGTACCTGGGGCAGAAACTATGGCTACACCTTC
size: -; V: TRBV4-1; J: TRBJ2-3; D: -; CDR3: CASSQGGGATTTDTQYF; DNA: TGCGCCAGCAGCCAAGGAGGGGGGGCAACTACCACAGATACGCAGTATTTT
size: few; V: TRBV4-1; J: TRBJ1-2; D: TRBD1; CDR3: CASSQDGQGAYGYTF; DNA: TGCGCCAGCAGCCAGGACGGACAGGGGGCCTATGGCTACACCTTC
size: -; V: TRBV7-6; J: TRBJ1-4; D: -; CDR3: CASSLTDGGEKLFF; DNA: TGTGCCAGCAGCCTGACAGACGGGGGTGAAAAACTGTTTTTT
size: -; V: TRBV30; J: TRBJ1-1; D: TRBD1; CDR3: CAWSDRGPKTEAFF; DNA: TGTGCCTGGAGTGACAGGGGGCCCAAGACTGAAGCTTTCTTT
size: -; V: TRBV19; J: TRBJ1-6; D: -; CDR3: CASSTEQGNSPLHF; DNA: TGTGCCAGTAGTACAGAACAGGGTAATTCACCCCTCCACTTT
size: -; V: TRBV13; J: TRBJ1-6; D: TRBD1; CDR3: CASSQGAGSPLHF; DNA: TGTGCCAGCAGCCAGGGGGCGGGTTCACCCCTCCACTTT
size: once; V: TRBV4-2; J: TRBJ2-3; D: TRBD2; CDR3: CASSQDITRGLAGGLVPDTQYF; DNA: TGTGCCAGCAGCCAAGATATTACCCGCGGACTAGCGGGGGGGCTGGTTCCAGATACGCAGTATTTT
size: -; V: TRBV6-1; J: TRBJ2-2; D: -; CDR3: CASSEFWVGPGGSGELFF; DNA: TGTGCCAGCAGTGAATTTTGGGTCGGTCCAGGGGGGTCCGGGGAGCTGTTTTTT
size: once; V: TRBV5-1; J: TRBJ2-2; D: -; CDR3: CASSSIRETNTGELFF; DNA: TGCGCCAGCAGCTCCATTAGGGAGACGAACACCGGGGAGCTGTTTTTT
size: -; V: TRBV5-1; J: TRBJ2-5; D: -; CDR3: CASSLEDREGQYF; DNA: TGCGCCAGCAGCTTGGAGGACAGGGAGGGCCAGTACTTC
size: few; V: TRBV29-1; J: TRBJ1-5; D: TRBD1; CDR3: CSVVDRGNQPQHF; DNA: TGCAGCGTGGTGGACAGGGGCAATCAGCCCCAGCATTTT
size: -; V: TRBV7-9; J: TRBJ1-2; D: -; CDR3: CASSLVAGLYGYTF; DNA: TGTGCCAGCAGCTTAGTTGCAGGCCTCTATGGCTACACCTTC
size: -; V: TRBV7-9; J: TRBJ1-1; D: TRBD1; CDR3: CASSLRGGAGEAFF; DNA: TGTGCCAGCAGCTTGCGAGGGGGCGCGGGTGAAGCTTTCTTT
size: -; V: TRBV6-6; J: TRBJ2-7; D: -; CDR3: CASSYSLDNSAYEQYF; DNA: TGTGCCAGCAGTTACTCCTTGGACAACTCTGCCTACGAGCAGTACTTC
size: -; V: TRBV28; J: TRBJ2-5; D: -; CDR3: CASSFGTQQETQYF; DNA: TGTGCCAGCAGTTTTGGGACACAACAAGAGACCCAGTACTTC
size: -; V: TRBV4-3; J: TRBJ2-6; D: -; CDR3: CASSQETGAGANVLTF; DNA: TGCGCCAGCAGCCAAGAAACCGGGGCTGGGGCCAACGTCCTGACTTTC
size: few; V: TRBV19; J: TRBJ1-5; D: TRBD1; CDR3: CASSVGHGTENQPQHF; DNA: TGTGCCAGTAGTGTAGGTCACGGGACAGAGAATCAGCCCCAGCATTTT
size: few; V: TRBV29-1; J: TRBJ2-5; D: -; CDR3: CSVELLEETQYF; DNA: TGCAGCGTTGAACTTCTAGAAGAGACCCAGTACTTC
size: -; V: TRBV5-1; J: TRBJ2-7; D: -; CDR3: CASSTGSHYEQYF; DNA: TGCGCCAGCAGCACGGGATCCCACTACGAGCAGTACTTC
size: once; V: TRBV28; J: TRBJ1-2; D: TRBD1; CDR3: CASSLRGTGGAHGYTF; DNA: TGTGCCAGCAGTCTCAGAGGGACAGGGGGCGCTCATGGCTACACCTTC
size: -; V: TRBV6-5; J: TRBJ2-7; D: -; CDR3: CASSSTGDYEQYF; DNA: TGTGCCAGCAGTTCTACGGGGGACTACGAGCAGTACTTC
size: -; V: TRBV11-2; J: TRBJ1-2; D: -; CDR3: CASSFRSAGRHGYTF; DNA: TGTGCCAGCAGCTTCCGATCGGCAGGGCGTCACGGCTACACCTTC
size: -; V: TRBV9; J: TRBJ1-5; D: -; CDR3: CASSVSGQGINQPQHF; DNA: TGTGCCAGCAGCGTATCCGGCCAGGGGATTAATCAGCCCCAGCATTTT
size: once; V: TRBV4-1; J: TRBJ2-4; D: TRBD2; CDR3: CASSQDRGGGAAKNIQYF; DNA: TGCGCCAGCAGCCAAGATCGAGGCGGGGGGGCGGCCAAAAACATTCAGTACTTC
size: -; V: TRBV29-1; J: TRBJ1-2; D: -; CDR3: CSVDGGFGYTF; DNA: TGCAGCGTTGACGGAGGTTTTGGCTACACCTTC
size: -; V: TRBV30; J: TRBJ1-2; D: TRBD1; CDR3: CAWSGTGGVGYTF; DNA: TGTGCCTGGAGCGGGACAGGGGGCGTTGGCTACACCTTC
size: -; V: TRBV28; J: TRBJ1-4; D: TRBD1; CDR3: CASSLDGTAFPNEKLFF; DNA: TGTGCCAGCAGTCTTGACGGGACAGCCTTCCCTAATGAAAAACTGTTTTTT
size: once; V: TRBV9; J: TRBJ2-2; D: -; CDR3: CASSVTGQNTGELFF; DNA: TGTGCCAGCAGCGTTACAGGGCAGAACACCGGGGAGCTGTTTTTT